The 24 T cell receptor beta chains below come from one sample, sequenced in a study of shared clonotypes between healthy human individuals. The repertoire was sequenced with immunoSEQ multiplex PCR; TCRdb's copy has only in-frame clones and lacks some. The sample records 500,000 to 700,000 clones, roughly 95% being singletons. CD45RO-negative CD8 cells positively selected for CCR7 made up the naive population, which excluded terminally differentiated effector memory CD45RA+ cells. The material sequenced was naive CD8+ T cells sorted from blood. These receptors originate from a woman younger than 45 in good health.

About this clone itself: Other DNA sequences of this sample code for an identical CDR3. The J gene is TRBJ1-1, the V gene TRBV7-2; a possible D gene is TRBD1 (5 bases). V lost 4 bases and J lost 4, with 10 bases in between. From germline, CDR1 is SGHTA and CDR2 FQGNSA. This CDR3 contains 13 residues. CDR3 sequence (DNA): TGTGCCAGCAGCTCGGGGCTGGGCACTGAAGCTTTCTTT. Its translation is CASSSGLGTEAFF.

The chain recombines TRBV28 with TRBJ2-5; D might be TRBD2 (5 bases). In germline, CDR1 is MDHEN, CDR2 SYDVKM. V dropped 6 bases and J dropped 3 bases, with 26 bases sitting between them. The CDR3 runs 18 residues. DNA of the CDR3: TGTGCCAGCAGAACCTCCGGAAGAGTGGGCACGACTAAAGAGACCCAGTACTTC. Its translation: CASRTSGRVGTTKETQYF.

The chain employs TRBV19 and TRBJ2-2; D ambiguous. V lost 5 bases and J lost 1, with 14 bases in between. Germline assignment: CDR1 LNHDA and CDR2 SQIVND (reference sequence). The CDR3 has 16 residues. In nucleotides, the CDR3 is TGTGCCAGTAGTCCCTGGGTCGCAATGAACACCGGGGAGCTGTTTTTT. Its protein product is CASSPWVAMNTGELFF.

The CDR3 spells CASSFDRTGIREQYF. In DNA form, the CDR3 reads TGTGCCAGCAGCTTTGATAGGACAGGGATACGCGAGCAGTACTTC. The chain employs TRBV12-1 and TRBJ2-7; no check of the table's D call, TRBD1, against the DNA was made. TRBV12-1 is annotated as a pseudogene. The CDR3 has 15 amino acids.

This clone has only one observation. The J gene is TRBJ2-1, the V gene TRBV12-1; no DNA check was done on the table's D call, TRBD2. TRBV12-1 is shown as a pseudogene. This CDR3 comprises 18 residues. The DNA for the CDR3 is TGTGCCAGCAGCTTTGTAGCGGGGGGGGATCCTTCCTACAATGAGCAGTTCTTC. This translates into CASSFVAGGDPSYNEQFF.

V usage is TRBV19 and J usage is TRBJ2-1, with 7 bases matching TRBD2. The CDR3 totals 15 residues. Germline V lookup: CDR1 LNHDA, CDR2 SQIVND (reference sequence). The V gene end was trimmed by 3 bases and the J gene end by 4 bases; junction bases not matched to a gene: 6. CDR3 in DNA: TGTGCCAGTAGTATTACTAGCGCACCTTACAATGAGCAGTTCTTC. This encodes CASSITSAPYNEQFF.

V usage is TRBV27 and J usage is TRBJ2-7, with TRBD1 matching 9 bases. CDR3 length: 15 residues. Trimming took 5 bases from V and 3 from J; bases not matched to a gene: 8. Germline-derived CDR1 and CDR2 are MNHEY and SMNVEV (reference sequence). The CDR3 is CASSTRQGGGYEQYF. CDR3 bases: TGTGCCAGCAGTACCCGACAGGGGGGTGGCTACGAGCAGTACTTC.

The chain links TRBV2 to TRBJ1-5; 7 nucleotides line up with TRBD1. Germline V lookup: CDR1 SNHLY, CDR2 FYNNEI. V was clipped by 1 base and J by 1 base; unmatched bases: 7. The CDR3 has 17 residues. This CDR3 is CASSEDQGGISNQPQHF. The CDR3 coding sequence is TGTGCCAGCAGTGAAGATCAAGGGGGCATAAGCAATCAGCCCCAGCATTTT. Combining the CDR3 with reference TRBV2 and TRBJ1-5 gives the whole variable domain EPEVTQTPSHQVTQMGQEVILRCVPISNHLYFYWYRQILGQKVEFLVSFYNNEISEKSEIFDDQFSVERPDGSNFTLKIRSTKLEDSAMYFCASSEDQGGISNQPQHFGDGTRLSIL.

Concerning this clone itself: Other DNA sequences in the same sample also yield this CDR3. The CDR3: CASSLVSYEQYF. The DNA for the CDR3 is TGTGCCAGCAGCCTAGTATCCTACGAGCAGTACTTC. The rearrangement links TRBV11-2 to TRBJ2-7, with unresolved D. Germline V lookup: CDR1 SGHAT, CDR2 FQNNGV. CDR3 length: 12 amino acids. Trimming took off 5 bases at V and 1 base at J, with 6 bases between the two ends.

This clone was seen once. This chain connects TRBV9 to TRBJ2-1; tentative D call: TRBD1 (6 bases). The germline V gene has CDR1 SGDLS and CDR2 YYNGEE. This CDR3 region has 15 residues. V lost 4 bases and J lost 0, with 11 bases in between. The CDR3 DNA reads as TGTGCCAGCAGCCCACAGGGTGGCTCCTACAATGAGCAGTTCTTC. It translates to CASSPQGGSYNEQFF.

The J gene is TRBJ1-2, the V gene TRBV2; TRBD1 might be the D (6 bases). This CDR3 comprises 15 residues. Germline V CDR1 and CDR2: SNHLY, FYNNEI. V was shortened by 5 bases and J by 4 bases, with 17 bases between the two germline ends. DNA for the CDR3: TGTGCCAGCAGTCCAAAAACAGGGCAGGCCTATGGCTACACCTTC. Amino acids: CASSPKTGQAYGYTF.

V and J are TRBV2 and TRBJ2-1, with TRBD2 matching 8 bases. Germline V CDR1 and CDR2: SNHLY, FYNNEI. V was pared by 3 bases and J by 0 bases, with 4 bases of the junction left unmatched. CDR3 size: 16 residues. The CDR3 protein is CASSDLAGASYNEQFF. In nucleotides, the CDR3 is TGTGCCAGCAGTGACCTAGCGGGCGCCTCCTACAATGAGCAGTTCTTC.

This rearrangement joins TRBV29-1 to TRBJ2-3; 7 bases align to TRBD2. This CDR3 region has 13 residues. Unmatched junction bases numbered 6, after V lost 4 bases and J lost 5 bases. The germline gives CDR1 SQVTM, CDR2 ANQGSEA. The CDR3 DNA sequence: TGCAGCGTTGGACGGGGGGATGTAGATACGCAGTATTTT. Its translation: CSVGRGDVDTQYF.

J is TRBJ2-7 and V is TRBV7-2; 13 bases map to TRBD2. Germline trimming cut 6 bases from V and 5 bases from J; bases unmatched to any gene: 7. This CDR3 region has 15 residues. Per germline, CDR1 SGHTA and CDR2 FQGNSA. CDR3: CASRISGLAGDEQYF. For the CDR3, the DNA is TGTGCCAGCAGGATTTCCGGACTAGCGGGGGACGAGCAGTACTTC.

This rearrangement joins TRBV2 to TRBJ1-5; D is unclear. Trimming pared 4 bases from V and 8 bases from J, leaving 12 bases between. From germline, CDR1 is SNHLY and CDR2 FYNNEI. This CDR3 has 13 residues. The CDR3 is CASSVTVGKPQHF. The DNA of the CDR3 is TGTGCCAGCAGTGTGACGGTGGGTAAGCCCCAGCATTTT. The full variable domain, with the rest looked up from reference TRBV2 and TRBJ1-5, is EPEVTQTPSHQVTQMGQEVILRCVPISNHLYFYWYRQILGQKVEFLVSFYNNEISEKSEIFDDQFSVERPDGSNFTLKIRSTKLEDSAMYFCASSVTVGKPQHFGDGTRLSIL.

The chain uses TRBV19 and TRBJ1-5; the D is unclear. Germline V gene lookup returns CDR1 LNHDA and CDR2 SQIVND (reference sequence). The CDR3 has 15 residues. V was shortened by 5 bases and J by 0 bases, with 11 bases between the two germline ends. The CDR3 bases are TGTGCCAGTAGTGAAGCTGGGTCTAGCAATCAGCCCCAGCATTTT. It specifies CASSEAGSSNQPQHF. Together with reference TRBV19 and TRBJ1-5, the CDR3 gives the full variable domain: DGGITQSPKYLFRKEGQNVTLSCEQNLNHDAMYWYRQDPGQGLRLIYYSQIVNDFQKGDIAEGYSVSREKKESFPLTVTSAQKNPTAFYLCASSEAGSSNQPQHFGDGTRLSIL.

The table lists this clone with a few counts. The gene calls are TRBV4-1 and TRBJ1-4; D is ambiguous. The V end was cut by 1 base, the J end by 8 bases, with 14 bases between. This CDR3 has 15 amino acids. Germline V gene lookup returns CDR1 MGHRA and CDR2 YSYEKL. The CDR3 DNA reads TGCGCCAGCAGCCAAGTATCGATATTCGGGGAAAAACTGTTTTTT. Protein sequence: CASSQVSIFGEKLFF.

This chain connects TRBV2 to TRBJ1-4; D gene uncertain. The CDR3 covers 14 residues. CDR1 and CDR2 from the germline V gene are SNHLY and FYNNEI. V dropped 3 bases and J dropped 4 bases, with 9 bases sitting between them. DNA of the CDR3: TGTGCCAGCAGTGACAGAGCTTATAATGAAAAACTGTTTTTT. Translated, it gives CASSDRAYNEKLFF.

V and J are TRBV15 and TRBJ2-3, with D possibly being TRBD2 (6 bases). The CDR3 contains 16 residues. In germline, CDR1 is LNHNV, CDR2 YYDKDF (reference sequence). Trimming took 1 base from V and 4 from J, leaving 15 bases between them. The CDR3 DNA reads as TGTGCCACCAGCAGAGGCCCGGGAGCGGATGCAGATACGCAGTATTTT. Protein sequence: CATSRGPGADADTQYF.

V is TRBV4-1 and J is TRBJ1-5, with TRBD1 matching over 9 bases. J was trimmed by 3 bases and V by 1 base; bases with no gene match: 4. Per germline, CDR1 MGHRA and CDR2 YSYEKL. The CDR3 is made up of 16 amino acids. As DNA, the CDR3 is TGCGCCAGCAGCCAAGGGACAGGGGTTACCAATCAGCCCCAGCATTTT. Its protein product is CASSQGTGVTNQPQHF.

V is TRBV12-5 and J is TRBJ2-1; TRBD2 matches 8 bases. The germline V gene has CDR1 LGHNT and CDR2 FRNRAP. The CDR3 consists of 14 residues. V lost 5 bases and J lost 10; bases outside the gene matches: 10. CDR3 sequence (DNA): TGTGCTAGTGGTAACGGGACTAGAGAATTCGAGCAGTTCTTC. Its protein is CASGNGTREFEQFF.

This clone was observed a few times. The J gene is TRBJ1-1, the V gene TRBV12-5; D unclear. CDR3 length: 12 residues. V lost 1 base and J lost 7, with 7 bases in between. The germline V gene encodes CDR1 LGHNT and CDR2 FRNRAP. The CDR3 DNA follows: TGTGCTAGTGGTTTGGGATTGGGTGAAGCTTTCTTT. It yields the protein CASGLGLGEAFF.

The genes are TRBV5-4 and TRBJ2-7; 7 nucleotides align to TRBD2. This CDR3 has 15 residues. The V and J ends lost 3 bases and 5 bases, in that order; junction bases with no gene match: 11. Germline V gene sequence: CDR1 SGHNT, CDR2 YYREEE (reference sequence). CDR3 loop: CASSSAPRENHEQYF. For the CDR3, the DNA is TGTGCCAGCAGCTCGGCCCCGCGGGAGAACCACGAGCAGTACTTC.

V gene TRBV19 combines with J gene TRBJ2-3, with 11 nucleotides matching TRBD2. The CDR3 extends over 17 amino acids. Trimming removed 0 bases from V and 3 bases from J; junction bases left unmatched: 5. Germline CDR1 and CDR2: LNHDA and SQIVND (reference sequence). The DNA for the CDR3 is TGTGCCAGTAGTATAGACACTAGCGGGAGTAGAACAGATACGCAGTATTTT. Translating it yields CASSIDTSGSRTDTQYF. The whole variable domain, remainder taken from reference TRBV19 and TRBJ2-3, is DGGITQSPKYLFRKEGQNVTLSCEQNLNHDAMYWYRQDPGQGLRLIYYSQIVNDFQKGDIAEGYSVSREKKESFPLTVTSAQKNPTAFYLCASSIDTSGSRTDTQYFGPGTRLTVL.